A selection of T cell receptor beta chains follows, all from one sample in a study of shared clonotypes between healthy human individuals. Only in-frame clones appear in the TCRdb table, and some are missing; sequencing was by immunoSEQ multiplex PCR. The data contain around 2.1 million clones, 95% of them seen just once; the ten biggest clones take up around 0.13%. The sample comprised naive CD4+ T cells sorted from blood. The receptor source for this set is a man between 18 and 29 years old in good health. Both conserved end residues are part of each CDR3. D genes are given only for firm matches. Clone size is stated in some rows and not others, as once, few, many or a class when expanded.

d_call,clone_size,v_call,j_call,cdr3_nt,cdr3_aa
TRBD1,.,TRBV19,TRBJ1-5,TGTGCCAGTAAGCGAGTACAGGGGGCTAGCAATCAGCCCCAGCATTTT,CASKRVQGASNQPQHF
.,.,TRBV29-1,TRBJ1-4,TGCAGCGTTGTTTTCCGGGCAAAAAGTGAAAAACTGTTTTTT,CSVVFRAKSEKLFF
TRBD2,.,TRBV7-3,TRBJ2-1,TGTGCCAGCAGCTCGGGACTAGCCGGTTACAATGAGCAGTTCTTC,CASSSGLAGYNEQFF
.,.,TRBV10-2,TRBJ2-1,TGCGCCAGCAGTGAGTCTTCTACGACCTCCAATGAGCAGTTCTTC,CASSESSTTSNEQFF
.,.,TRBV5-1,TRBJ1-2,TGCGCCAGCAGCTTGGTAGGGCAGTTTGAGGGCTACACCTTC,CASSLVGQFEGYTF
.,.,TRBV7-2,TRBJ2-3,TGTGCCAGCAGCTTAAGTTATACGCAGTATTTT,CASSLSYTQYF
TRBD1,once,TRBV5-6,TRBJ2-5,TGTGCCAGCAGCCAGGACAGGGTCAGAGAGACCCAGTACTTC,CASSQDRVRETQYF
.,.,TRBV6-6,TRBJ2-3,TGTGCCAGCAGTCAGCCGCCTAGGGATACGCAGTATTTT,CASSQPPRDTQYF
TRBD1,.,TRBV14,TRBJ2-2,TGTGCCAGCAGCCAAGCAGGGGGCGATGTGACCGGGGAGCTGTTTTTT,CASSQAGGDVTGELFF
.,.,TRBV4-1,TRBJ1-2,TGCGCCAGCAGCCAAGCCTTAGGGGGGGGTTCGGGCTATGGCTACACCTTC,CASSQALGGGSGYGYTF
TRBD1,.,TRBV5-5,TRBJ2-2,TGTGCCAGCAGCCGGGGACAGTCGAACACCGGGGAGCTGTTTTTT,CASSRGQSNTGELFF
.,.,TRBV5-1,TRBJ2-3,TGCGCCAGCAGCGTGAGGGGAACAGATACGCAGTATTTT,CASSVRGTDTQYF
.,.,TRBV2,TRBJ1-6,TGTGCCAGCAGGGGCGGGGTGGGTTCACCCCTCCACTTT,CASRGGVGSPLHF
.,few,TRBV7-9,TRBJ1-2,TGTGCCAGCAGCTTAGCAGGAGGGAGCTCGGGAGGCTACACCTTC,CASSLAGGSSGGYTF
TRBD1,.,TRBV6-5,TRBJ2-7,TGTGCCAGCAGTTCCGGACAGGCATCCTACGAGCAGTACTTC,CASSSGQASYEQYF